This is a list of T cell receptor beta chains from one sample in a study of OX40 agonist ivuxolimab in advanced cancers. Generated by immunoSEQ multiplex PCR, the TCRdb table keeps only in-frame clones and is missing some. The data hold 76,000 or so clones, with over 75% observed a single time. Sequencing used CD4+ or CD8+ T cells sorted from blood, obtained in a trial of the OX40 agonist ivuxolimab. The receptors here all came from an adult with an advanced solid tumor such as melanoma, head and neck, liver or kidney cancer. Each CDR3 is given with its conserved first and last residue. Each record gives: V gene, J gene, clone size, D gene, CDR3 DNA, CDR3 protein. D genes are given only for firm matches. Rows may omit the clone size; those that give it use once, few, many or a size class.

TRBV6-1,TRBJ1-5,.,.,TGTGCCAGCAACCCACAGGGAGATCAGCCCCAGCATTTT,CASNPQGDQPQHF
TRBV2,TRBJ1-6,.,TRBD1,TGTGCCAGCAGTGGAGACAGGGGGCATAATTCACCCCTCCACTTT,CASSGDRGHNSPLHF
TRBV27,TRBJ2-7,.,TRBD1,TGTGCCAGCAGTATTATGGCCCTAGGGGGCGGCTACGAGCAGTACTTC,CASSIMALGGGYEQYF
TRBV13,TRBJ2-1,.,TRBD2,TGTGCCAGCAGCCCCGCCACCCTAGCGGGGGACTACAATGAGCAGTTCTTC,CASSPATLAGDYNEQFF
TRBV4-3,TRBJ1-1,.,TRBD1,TGCGCCAGCAGCCAATATTTACAGGGGGGGACGAACACTGAAGCTTTCTTT,CASSQYLQGGTNTEAFF
TRBV2,TRBJ2-3,.,.,TGTGCCAGCAGTGCCTCTAGCACAGATACGCAGTATTTT,CASSASSTDTQYF
TRBV6-5,TRBJ2-5,.,.,TGTGCCTCCGGGACTGACCAAGAGACCCAGTACTTC,CASGTDQETQYF
TRBV27,TRBJ1-1,.,TRBD1,TGTGCCAGCAGTTTAACTCAAATTCCCCGGGACAGGGTGAACACTGAAGCTTTCTTT,CASSLTQIPRDRVNTEAFF
TRBV5-1,TRBJ1-2,many,.,TGCGCCAGCAGTTTCGCGGACAACTCTAACTATGGCTACACCTTC,CASSFADNSNYGYTF
TRBV7-9,TRBJ2-7,once,.,TGTGCCAGCAGCTTACAGTCGGGGCCCTACGAGCAGTACTTC,CASSLQSGPYEQYF
TRBV12-5,TRBJ2-3,once,TRBD1,TGTGCTAGTGGTCCGGGGACAGGGAGCACAGATACGCAGTATTTT,CASGPGTGSTDTQYF
TRBV5-1,TRBJ2-7,.,TRBD2,TGCGCCAGCACCTCTAGCGGGGGTTCCTACGAGCAGTACTTC,CASTSSGGSYEQYF
TRBV18,TRBJ1-2,.,.,TGTGCCAGCTCACCGAACCCTCGACAGGCTCTGAAAGGCTACACCTTC,CASSPNPRQALKGYTF
TRBV2,TRBJ1-3,.,.,TGTGCCAGCATACCCTCCGCGGGAAACACCATATATTTT,CASIPSAGNTIYF
TRBV29-1,TRBJ1-3,.,TRBD1,TGCAGCGCTATCGACAGGGCTTACTCTGGAAACACCATATATTTT,CSAIDRAYSGNTIYF
TRBV10-3,TRBJ2-2,.,TRBD1,TGTGCCATCAGTGGGAGGACAGGGGGCACCGGGGAGCTGTTTTTT,CAISGRTGGTGELFF
TRBV6-5,TRBJ2-7,.,TRBD1,TGTGCCAGCAGTTACTCGGGACAGGACACCTACGAGCAGTACTTC,CASSYSGQDTYEQYF
TRBV5-1,TRBJ1-6,.,.,TGCGCCAGCAGCCTCGGAGAGATGGATTCACCCCTCCACTTT,CASSLGEMDSPLHF
TRBV9,TRBJ1-1,.,.,TGTGCCAGCAGCGCCCAGCTAAGGTTTGACGCTGAAGCTTTCTTT,CASSAQLRFDAEAFF
TRBV14,TRBJ2-3,.,.,TGTGCCAGCAGCCGCAGACAGGTGATCACAGATACGCAGTATTTT,CASSRRQVITDTQYF
TRBV19,TRBJ2-1,once,.,TGTGCCAGTAGGATGAGGGGGGGGACCTACAATGAGCAGTTCTTC,CASRMRGGTYNEQFF
TRBV27,TRBJ2-6,.,TRBD2,TGTGCCAGCAGCCCTTGGGGAGGGGCTGGCGGGGCCAACGTCCTGACTTTC,CASSPWGGAGGANVLTF
TRBV7-2,TRBJ2-1,.,.,TGTGCCAGCAGTCCTCCCCCTAGCGCCTGGTACAATGAGCAGTTCTTC,CASSPPPSAWYNEQFF
TRBV27,TRBJ2-1,.,.,TGTGCCAGCAGCAGTAATCAAATTTGGAATGAGCAGTTCTTC,CASSSNQIWNEQFF
TRBV4-1,TRBJ1-4,once,TRBD1,TGCGCCAGCAGCCGGGACAGGGTGGATGAAAAACTGTTTTTT,CASSRDRVDEKLFF
TRBV4-3,TRBJ1-2,few,.,TGCGCCAGCAGCCAAGATCGGGGGTCCTATGGCTACACCTTC,CASSQDRGSYGYTF
TRBV19,TRBJ2-7,.,TRBD2,TGTGCCAGTAGTGATCCCGGGACTAGAGGCTCCTACGAGCAGTACTTC,CASSDPGTRGSYEQYF
TRBV9,TRBJ2-2,.,TRBD2,TGTGCCAGCTCGCTAGCGGTGAACACCGGGGAGCTGTTTTTT,CASSLAVNTGELFF
TRBV5-1,TRBJ2-7,.,TRBD2,TGCGCCAGCAGCTTGGATGGGAGGGACTACGAGCAGTACTTC,CASSLDGRDYEQYF
TRBV4-2,TRBJ1-5,.,.,TGTGCCAGCAGCCAAGATCTTGGAAAGGGTCAGCCCCAGCATTTT,CASSQDLGKGQPQHF
TRBV27,TRBJ1-2,once,TRBD1,TGTGCCAGCAGACTGACAGGGGGGAGTTACTATGGCTACACCTTC,CASRLTGGSYYGYTF
TRBV4-2,TRBJ2-3,.,TRBD2,TGTGCCAGCAGCCAACCGACTTGGACTAGCGGGGGGGCCGAAGATACGCAGTATTTT,CASSQPTWTSGGAEDTQYF
TRBV19,TRBJ1-5,.,.,TGTGCCAGTAGTCCTCCTTGGCGAGCGGGCATCCATCAGCCCCAGCATTTT,CASSPPWRAGIHQPQHF
TRBV6-1,TRBJ1-5,.,.,TGTGCCAGCAGTGAAAAGATCAGGCAGCCCCAGCATTTT,CASSEKIRQPQHF
TRBV9,TRBJ1-2,.,TRBD1,TGTGCCAGCAGCGTAGCCAGGGGGCTTGGCTATGGCTACACCTTC,CASSVARGLGYGYTF
TRBV6-1,TRBJ1-2,.,.,TGTGCCAGCAGTGGCTCCTCAGGAATTCGGGGCTACACCTTC,CASSGSSGIRGYTF
TRBV4-3,TRBJ1-6,.,.,TGCGCCAGCAGCCAAGCGGGACATTATAATTCACCCCTCCACTTT,CASSQAGHYNSPLHF
TRBV15,TRBJ1-4,.,.,TGTGCCACCAGCAGAGACAGGGCCGATCGGCCTGAAAAACTGTTTTTT,CATSRDRADRPEKLFF
TRBV6-1,TRBJ1-2,.,TRBD1,TGTGCCAGCGGACAGGGGGAGCTAGGGAGAGGCTACACCTTC,CASGQGELGRGYTF
TRBV7-2,TRBJ1-1,.,.,TGTGCCAGCAGCCCTAGGTGGCAGGGTACCGCTGAAGCTTTCTTT,CASSPRWQGTAEAFF
TRBV18,TRBJ2-5,.,.,TGTGCCAGCTCACCAAGCACCGGGACGGACCAAGAGACCCAGTACTTC,CASSPSTGTDQETQYF
TRBV7-9,TRBJ2-7,.,.,TGTGCCAGCAGCTCGTCCAGGGGCCCCCCACGGGAGCAGTACTTC,CASSSSRGPPREQYF
TRBV27,TRBJ2-7,.,TRBD1,TGTGCCAGCAGTTCCCGACAGGGTTACGAGCAGTACTTC,CASSSRQGYEQYF
TRBV5-1,TRBJ2-2,.,.,TGCGCCAGCAGCTTGGGGTCCGGGGAGCTGTTTTTT,CASSLGSGELFF
TRBV18,TRBJ2-7,once,.,TGTGCCAGCTCACAGATGGACCGGGGAGGCTCCTACGAGCAGTACTTC,CASSQMDRGGSYEQYF
TRBV19,TRBJ2-4,.,TRBD1,TGTGCCAGTATGTTCCACGGTCCGGGACAGGGGGCCAAAAACATTCAGTACTTC,CASMFHGPGQGAKNIQYF
TRBV2,TRBJ2-5,.,.,TGTGCCAGCGGGGGGAGGGGGACCCAAGAGACCCAGTACTTC,CASGGRGTQETQYF
TRBV12-5,TRBJ1-5,few,.,TGTGCTAGTGGTTTGGTCGGGCCCCAGCATTTT,CASGLVGPQHF
TRBV5-1,TRBJ1-1,.,.,TGCGCCAGCAGCTTGGGGCAGGGACCAATGAACACTGAAGCTTTCTTT,CASSLGQGPMNTEAFF
TRBV7-2,TRBJ2-1,.,TRBD2,TGTGCCAGCAGCCCGCGACTAGCGGGTGAGCAGTTCTTC,CASSPRLAGEQFF
TRBV20-1,TRBJ2-3,.,.,TGCAGTGTGTTGGTAGGAGATACGCAGTATTTT,CSVLVGDTQYF
TRBV5-4,TRBJ2-1,.,.,TGTGCCAGCAGCCAACGGACACTTTACAATGAGCAGTTCTTC,CASSQRTLYNEQFF
TRBV5-1,TRBJ1-5,.,TRBD1,TGCGCCAGCAGCCCGCCGGGACAGGGCAATCAGCCCCAGCATTTT,CASSPPGQGNQPQHF
TRBV7-9,TRBJ1-4,.,.,TGTGCCAGCAGGGGTCAGGGCAATGAAAAACTGTTTTTT,CASRGQGNEKLFF
TRBV28,TRBJ1-6,.,TRBD1,TGTGCCAGCAGTTTGGGGGGACAGGGGATTTATTCACCCCTCCACTTT,CASSLGGQGIYSPLHF